This T cell receptor beta chain emerged from a study of identical twins. Overall study results and limits: Out-of-frame beta sequences exhibited a weaker degree of excess twin sharing. Abundant beta clonotypes from cord blood bore fewer insertions; memory repertoires lacked this pattern. Conclusions rested on cross-sectional statistics rather than following the same donors.

A remark on this clonotype: Its specificity is not known.

Each CDR3 protein is one row after TCRdb ran MiXCR on the 5' RACE reads. The repertoire includes 1.5 million to 2 million distinct CDR3 sequences, around a third of them detected once, and about 0.3% sits in the top ten. V was trimmed by 3 bases and J by 10 bases, leaving 12 bases between them. Germline CDR1 reads DFQATT; CDR2 reads SNEGSKA (reference sequence). The CDR3 extends over 11 amino acids. The clonotype was recovered from a newborn girl in good health. Sequenced material: cord blood. This chain uses TRBV20-1 with TRBJ1-1, with unresolved D. The CDR3 region is CSASPESSAFF. CDR3 DNA: TGCAGTGCTAGTCCCGAGAGTTCAGCTTTCTTT.